What follows are 5 T cell receptor beta chains derived from one specimen sequenced in a study of beta chain features in type 1 diabetes. The whole isolated RNA underwent reverse transcription, so sequencing captured expressed TCRB transcripts. TCRdb keeps only in-frame clones here, not all; method: immunoSEQ multiplex PCR. Among roughly 15,000 clones listed, roughly 76% were seen once. Their specific antigens are unknown. Study-level points and caveats: Shortening of TCRB CDR3s, moderate but significant, appeared in all four CD4+ subsets of Type 1 diabetes patients.

Sequenced material: stem cell memory CD4+ T cells from blood. Receptors were obtained from a woman between 18 and 30 years old with type 1 diabetes.

J is TRBJ2-5 and V is TRBV5-1; maybe TRBD2 (6 bases). Germline CDR1 is SGHRS and CDR2 is YFSETQ. The CDR3 runs 13 residues. Trimming left V 2 bases short and J 4 bases short, with 9 bases between. CDR3 amino acids: CASSFSGGETQYF. In DNA, the CDR3 is TGCGCCAGCAGCTTTTCCGGGGGAGAGACCCAGTACTTC.

On this clone itself: One junction end disagrees with the germline gene, perhaps due to a read error. The chain uses TRBV10-3 and TRBJ2-1; 8 nucleotides agree with TRBD2. Germline V gives CDR1 ENHRY, CDR2 SYGVKD. CDR3 size: 15 residues. The CDR3 sequence is CASSSPSGSGIAQFF. CDR3 bases: TGTGCCAGCAGTTCCCCCTCGGGTAGCGGGATAGCGCAGTTCTTC.

The rearrangement links TRBV7-9 to TRBJ2-2; no reliable D call. With 6 bases removed from V and 6 bases from J, the gap between germline ends came to 11 bases. Germline V gene lookup returns CDR1 SEHNR and CDR2 FQNEAQ (reference sequence). The CDR3 length is 13 residues. This chain's CDR3 is CASRSYSSGELFF. In nucleotides, the CDR3 is TGTGCCAGCAGGTCTTACTCGTCCGGGGAGCTGTTTTTT.

The chain carries TRBV6-1 and TRBJ1-5; the match to TRBD1 covers 8 bases. V was clipped by 1 base and J by 7 bases; unmatched bases: 6. The CDR3 is 15 residues long. The germline gives CDR1 MNHNS, CDR2 SASEGT. CDR3 in amino acids: CASSEGQGARQPQHF. In DNA, the CDR3 is TGTGCCAGCAGTGAAGGGCAGGGGGCTCGGCAGCCCCAGCATTTT.

This clone was seen a few times. The V gene is TRBV2, the J gene TRBJ1-1; 10 bases align to TRBD1. The CDR3 spans 14 residues. With V trimmed by 6 bases and J by 10 bases, 11 bases remained unmatched. Looked up from germline, CDR1 is SNHLY and CDR2 is FYNNEI. Here the CDR3 DNA reads TGTGCCAGCAGGGTTGGACAGGGGGGGGCTGGAGCTTTCTTT. Its translation is CASRVGQGGAGAFF.